This is a list of T cell receptor beta chains from one sample in a study of neoadjuvant anti-PD-1 for oral cavity cancer. Profiling relied on immunoSEQ multiplex PCR, and the TCRdb table lists in-frame clones only, not all of them. The data show about 23,000 clones, with 35% to 50% seen just once and 40% held by the top ten. The sample was tumor tissue, taken after nivolumab (anti-PD-1) treatment. Receptor source: a person between 40 and 79 years old with oral cavity squamous cell carcinoma. The CDR3 runs from the conserved cysteine through the conserved F or W. The D gene is left open where the match is weak. Expanded clones are given a class, and other clones once, few, many or no size at all.

j_gene | v_gene | d_gene | abundance | CDR3nt | CDR3aa
TRBJ1-1 | TRBV7-2 | . | few | TGTGCCAGCAGCTTAGGTTACCGGGACGAAGCTTTCTTT | CASSLGYRDEAFF
TRBJ1-2 | TRBV7-9 | TRBD1 | . | TGTGCCAGCAGCCGACAGGGGATCGGCTATGGCTACACCTTC | CASSRQGIGYGYTF
TRBJ2-3 | TRBV5-1 | . | . | TGCGCCAGCAGCTTGGGAGACAGAAGAAGCACAGATACGCAGTATTTT | CASSLGDRRSTDTQYF
TRBJ1-1 | TRBV19 | TRBD1 | few | TGTGCCAGTAGTATAGATGACAGGGGGCTGACTGAAGCTTTCTTT | CASSIDDRGLTEAFF
TRBJ2-2 | TRBV19 | TRBD1 | . | TGTGCCAGTAGCCCGGACAGGGGGCCCGGGGAGCTGTTTTTT | CASSPDRGPGELFF
TRBJ1-5 | TRBV5-8 | TRBD1 | . | TGTGCCAGCAGCTTGGGAAGAGGCAGGGGGGGTAATCAGCCCCAGCATTTT | CASSLGRGRGGNQPQHF
TRBJ1-3 | TRBV2 | TRBD1 | few | TGTGCCAGCAGTGAAGGGACAGGAAACTCTGGAAACACCATATATTTT | CASSEGTGNSGNTIYF
TRBJ1-3 | TRBV4-3 | . | . | TGCGCCAGCAGCGCGTTAGCGGAAACTGGAAACACCATATATTTT | CASSALAETGNTIYF
TRBJ1-1 | TRBV27 | TRBD1 | . | TGTGCCAGCAGTCCGGGACAGGGATTTATGAACACTGAAGCTTTCTTT | CASSPGQGFMNTEAFF
TRBJ1-2 | TRBV6-6 | . | . | TGTGCCAGCAGTCGGGACGGACGGGGGGGCTACACCTTC | CASSRDGRGGYTF
TRBJ1-4 | TRBV7-2 | . | . | TGTGCCAGCAGCCTCGGGAGGGAGAATGAAAAACTGTTTTTT | CASSLGRENEKLFF
TRBJ2-1 | TRBV11-1 | TRBD1 | . | TGTGCCAGCAGCCAAGACAGGGAGACCTACAATGAGCAGTTCTTC | CASSQDRETYNEQFF
TRBJ1-1 | TRBV28 | . | few | TGTGCCAGCATCTGGGGAACTGAAGCTTTCTTT | CASIWGTEAFF
TRBJ1-1 | TRBV7-8 | . | . | TGTGCCAGCAGCCGCACGACTACAGTCCCTGAAGCTTTCTTT | CASSRTTTVPEAFF
TRBJ1-6 | TRBV4-3 | . | . | TGCGCCAGCAGCCATCGGGGGGGGGTAGGTTCACCCCTCCACTTT | CASSHRGGVGSPLHF
TRBJ1-2 | TRBV4-3 | . | . | TGCGCCAGCAGCCAAGAACGGGGGCCCTATGGCTACACCTTC | CASSQERGPYGYTF
TRBJ1-3 | TRBV7-2 | . | many | TGTGCCAGCAGCTTAGGCCCCGGAGGAAACACCATATATTTT | CASSLGPGGNTIYF
TRBJ1-1 | TRBV2 | . | . | TGTGCCAGCAGTTCCGCGGACAAACGCGCTTTCTTT | CASSSADKRAFF
TRBJ2-2 | TRBV9 | . | . | TGTGCCAGCAGCCCAGCTGTGGCTCCAGGGGAGCTGTTTTTT | CASSPAVAPGELFF
TRBJ2-3 | TRBV7-3 | TRBD2 | few | TGTGCCAGCAGTTCTACGGGGGGGCCCGGCACAGATACGCAGTATTTT | CASSSTGGPGTDTQYF
TRBJ2-3 | TRBV4-1 | . | . | TGCGCCAGCAGCCAAGAGAGGTGGGGCAGCACAGATACGCAGTATTTT | CASSQERWGSTDTQYF
TRBJ2-3 | TRBV7-2 | . | . | TGTGCCAGCAGCTTAGGGGCGGAGGGAGCAGATACGCAGTATTTT | CASSLGAEGADTQYF
TRBJ1-2 | TRBV18 | . | . | TGTGCCAGCTCACCAGAGGCCAGGGATGCCTATCGCTACACCTTC | CASSPEARDAYRYTF
TRBJ2-1 | TRBV30 | TRBD1 | few | TGTGCCTGGAGTGTAGTGGGGACAGGAGAATACAATGAGCAGTTCTTC | CAWSVVGTGEYNEQFF
TRBJ2-5 | TRBV5-6 | TRBD1 | . | TGTGCCAGCAGCTTGGACAGGGGGGCGACCCAGTACTTC | CASSLDRGATQYF
TRBJ2-2 | TRBV4-3 | . | many | TGCGCCAGCAGCCAAGATTATATTGTGTCCCGGGAGCTGTTTTTT | CASSQDYIVSRELFF
TRBJ1-3 | TRBV5-6 | . | . | TGTGCCAGCAGCGCCACGGGGGGTGGAAACACCATATATTTT | CASSATGGGNTIYF
TRBJ1-2 | TRBV4-3 | . | . | TGCGCCAGCAGCCAAGGACGGGGTGGCTACACCTTC | CASSQGRGGYTF
TRBJ2-3 | TRBV9 | TRBD1 | . | TGTGCCAGCAGCGTTACCGAGACAGGGGGTCCAGATACGCAGTATTTT | CASSVTETGGPDTQYF
TRBJ2-7 | TRBV7-6 | . | . | TGTGCCAGCAGCTTAGCCAGGGTCAGTTCCTACGAGCAGTACTTC | CASSLARVSSYEQYF
TRBJ2-2 | TRBV7-3 | TRBD1 | . | TGTGCCAGCAGCTTAGACAGGGGCACCGGGGAGCTGTTTTTT | CASSLDRGTGELFF
TRBJ1-4 | TRBV11-2 | TRBD1 | . | TGTGCCAGCAGCTTAATGACAGGGACTAATGAAAAACTGTTTTTT | CASSLMTGTNEKLFF
TRBJ2-7 | TRBV11-2 | TRBD1 | few | TGTGCCAGCAGCTTATACCCGGTCCTAAGGACAGGGGAGGATGAGCAGTACTTC | CASSLYPVLRTGEDEQYF
TRBJ1-5 | TRBV6-5 | TRBD1 | few | TGTGCCAGCAGCAAACGACGGACAGGAGGTCAGCCCCAGCATTTT | CASSKRRTGGQPQHF
TRBJ1-1 | TRBV4-3 | TRBD1 | . | TGCGCCAGCAGCCAAGGGCGGGACAGTACTTTCTTT | CASSQGRDSTFF
TRBJ2-7 | TRBV6-1 | . | . | TGTGCCAGCAGTTCAATCCGGGGGACCGGGGAGCAGTACTTC | CASSSIRGTGEQYF
TRBJ2-7 | TRBV30 | TRBD1 | medium-sized | TGTGCCTGGAGTGTACAGGGGATGGGCGAGCAGTACTTC | CAWSVQGMGEQYF
TRBJ1-2 | TRBV30 | . | . | TGTGCCTGGAGTGTACGGAGCCCTCGGGGCTACACCTTC | CAWSVRSPRGYTF
TRBJ1-6 | TRBV7-8 | . | . | TGTGCCAGCAGCTTAGCGGGGCTCAGTTCACCCCTCCACTTT | CASSLAGLSSPLHF
TRBJ2-2 | TRBV2 | TRBD1 | . | TGTGCCAGCAGGACCGGGACAGGGACCGGGGAGCTGTTTTTT | CASRTGTGTGELFF
TRBJ1-4 | TRBV15 | TRBD1 | . | TGTGCCACCAGCAGAGAGGGACAGGGGAATGAAAAACTGTTTTTT | CATSREGQGNEKLFF
TRBJ2-7 | TRBV11-2 | . | . | TGTGCCAGCAGCTTAGGAGTTAACTCCTACGAGCAGTACTTC | CASSLGVNSYEQYF
TRBJ1-1 | TRBV11-3 | . | many | TGTGCCAGCAGCACAAACAGGGTCACTGAAGCTTTCTTT | CASSTNRVTEAFF
TRBJ1-1 | TRBV5-6 | TRBD1 | few | TGTGCCAGCAGCGCTGACAGGGCTGAAGCTTTCTTT | CASSADRAEAFF
TRBJ2-7 | TRBV11-2 | TRBD1 | . | TGTGCCAGCAGCTTAAGGGGGCCCCTCGAGCAGTACTTC | CASSLRGPLEQYF
TRBJ2-7 | TRBV7-2 | TRBD1 | . | TGTGCCAGCAGCCTCAACCCGACAGGGGCCTACGAGCAGTACTTC | CASSLNPTGAYEQYF
TRBJ2-5 | TRBV19 | TRBD2 | . | TGTGCCAGTAGTAAACTAGCGGGGGGCGGCCTTCAAGAGACCCAGTACTTC | CASSKLAGGGLQETQYF
TRBJ2-7 | TRBV30 | . | . | TGTGCCTGGAGTCGGACCTACGAGCAGTACTTC | CAWSRTYEQYF
TRBJ2-3 | TRBV7-9 | . | . | TGTGCCAGCAGCTTACAGGGGGATACGCAGTATTTT | CASSLQGDTQYF
TRBJ2-2 | TRBV4-3 | TRBD2 | . | TGCGCCAGCAGCCAGGGACTAGCGGGGGCCGGGACCGGGGAGCTGTTTTTT | CASSQGLAGAGTGELFF
TRBJ2-7 | TRBV6-5 | . | many | TGTGCCAGCAGTTATCCGACTGGGGAGCAGTACTTC | CASSYPTGEQYF
TRBJ2-1 | TRBV30 | . | . | TGTGCCTGGAGTGTCACGCAGTTCTACAATGAGCAGTTCTTC | CAWSVTQFYNEQFF
TRBJ1-5 | TRBV18 | . | . | TGTGCCAGCTCACCAGGGGCCGGTCAGCCCCAGCATTTT | CASSPGAGQPQHF
TRBJ2-5 | TRBV27 | . | few | TGTGCCAGCAGCTCCCAGGCCCAAGGGACCCAGTACTTC | CASSSQAQGTQYF
TRBJ1-2 | TRBV27 | . | . | TGTGCCAGCAGTTCGGACGGTAGGAATGGCTACACCTTC | CASSSDGRNGYTF